The present TCR beta chain was sequenced within a study of T cells in Graves' hyperthyroidism and ophthalmopathy. Inclusion characteristics of ophthalmopathy patients comprised a Clinical Activity Score of at least 3, a NOSPECS grade of at least 4, and duration under 3 months. J lost 2 bases, V lost 5 bases, and 16 bases had no gene match. The germline CDR1 and CDR2 sequences are DFQATT and SNEGSKA (reference sequence). The CDR3 has 17 amino acids. What was amplified from RNA transcripts were TCR beta CDR3 regions. Primed by the HTBI set, a first-round RT-PCR was run on the TCR CDR3. TCRdb passed the multiplex PCR reads through MiXCR, listing each CDR3 protein once. Of 490,000 or so distinct CDR3 sequences listed, around a fifth are singletons.

The clonotype was recovered from a woman in her 70s with Graves' ophthalmopathy. Input material: blood. J is TRBJ1-2 and V is TRBV20-1, with 8 bases aligning to TRBD1. The CDR3 DNA follows: TGCAGTGCTGATACAGGGGGGCGCGATTCGAAAAACTATGGCTACACCTTC. Protein sequence: CSADTGGRDSKNYGYTF.